One sample yielded the 24 T cell receptor beta chains listed below, sequenced in a study of cytomegalovirus exposure and HLA in healthy donors. The primer mix had 60 Vbeta and 13 Jbeta primers. The method was immunoSEQ multiplex PCR; TCRdb's version includes in-frame clones alone and lacks a portion of them. Here the sample spans 150,000 or so clones, around 80% being singletons. The sample taken for sequencing was PBMCs. The receptors here all came from a woman aged 40 to 50 in good health and CMV-seropositive.

V is TRBV28 and J is TRBJ2-1; TRBD2 matches 9 bases. Germline V gene lookup returns CDR1 MDHEN and CDR2 SYDVKM. V lost 5 bases, J lost 6 bases, and 8 bases stayed unmatched. The CDR3 contains 15 residues. The CDR3 sequence: CASSPPSGVFNEQFF. The DNA for the CDR3 is TGTGCCAGCAGTCCTCCTAGCGGGGTCTTCAATGAGCAGTTCTTC.

The gene calls are TRBV10-3 and TRBJ2-5, with TRBD1 matching 8 bases. Unmatched junction bases numbered 10, after V lost 6 bases and J lost 4 bases. Germline CDR1 and CDR2: ENHRY and SYGVKD. The CDR3 extends over 15 amino acids. CDR3 sequence (DNA): TGTGCCATCAGGCCTGGACAGGGAGCCGGAGAGACCCAGTACTTC. This gives the protein CAIRPGQGAGETQYF.

This chain uses TRBV7-6 with TRBJ2-3, with 9 bases matching TRBD2. In germline, CDR1 is SGHVS, CDR2 FNYEAQ. There are 15 residues in the CDR3. V trimming: 8 bases; J trimming: 11 bases; junction bases outside the gene matches: 17. The CDR3 DNA follows: TGTGCCAGCGGACCGATAGCGGGGGCCCTCCTGAGGCAGTATTTT. This encodes CASGPIAGALLRQYF.

The rearrangement uses TRBV7-7 and TRBJ1-3; no firm D call. This CDR3 has 14 residues. Trimming removed 5 bases from V and 1 base from J, with 9 bases in between. CDR1 and CDR2 from the germline V gene are SSHAT and FNYEAQ (reference sequence). DNA for the CDR3: TGTGCCAGCAGCCCCGGCGGGTCTGGAAACACCATATATTTT. The encoded protein is CASSPGGSGNTIYF. Filled out from reference TRBV7-7 and TRBJ1-3, the complete variable domain reads GAGVSQSPRYKVTKRGQDVTLRCDPISSHATLYWYQQALGQGPEFLTYFNYEAQPDKSGLPSDRFSAERPEGSISTLTIQRTEQRDSAMYRCASSPGGSGNTIYFGEGSWLTVV.

The chain is built from TRBV9 and TRBJ2-3, with 7 bases fitting TRBD1. Unmatched junction bases numbered 10, after V lost 0 bases and J lost 6 bases. CDR1 and CDR2 from the germline V gene are SGDLS and YYNGEE. This CDR3 comprises 16 residues. CDR3 in DNA: TGTGCCAGCAGCGTAGACAGGGGTGGCACCGTCGATACGCAGTATTTT. This codes for CASSVDRGGTVDTQYF. Looking up the rest from reference TRBV9 and TRBJ2-3 gives the full variable domain: DSGVTQTPKHLITATGQRVTLRCSPRSGDLSVYWYQQSLDQGLQFLIQYYNGEERAKGNILERFSAQQFPDLHSELNLSSLELGDSALYFCASSVDRGGTVDTQYFGPGTRLTVL.

Written as DNA, the CDR3 is TGCGCCAGCAGCTTGTTGGGACAGTCCTACAATGAGCAGTTCTTC. Residues: CASSLLGQSYNEQFF. The chain employs TRBV5-1 and TRBJ2-1; TRBD1 matches 7 bases. Germline V gives CDR1 SGHRS, CDR2 YFSETQ. V was pared by 1 base and J by 1 base, with 2 bases of the junction left unmatched. The CDR3 spans 15 residues.

The chain has TRBV6-6 and TRBJ1-1; D is ambiguous. V lost 6 bases, J lost 5 bases, and 7 bases lay in between. The CDR3 is made up of 11 amino acids. Germline V gene data show CDR1 as MNHNY and CDR2 as SVGAGI (reference sequence). This chain's CDR3 is CASSLGTEAFF. CDR3 sequence (DNA): TGTGCCAGCAGCCTCGGGACTGAAGCTTTCTTT.

The chain links TRBV5-1 to TRBJ2-2; D might be TRBD1 (5 bases). Germline assignment: CDR1 SGHRS and CDR2 YFSETQ. The CDR3 is 13 residues long. Trimming shortened V by 2 bases and J by 6 bases, and 8 bases separated the two germline ends. The CDR3 protein is CASSLQVAGELFF. The CDR3 DNA sequence: TGCGCCAGCAGCTTACAGGTCGCCGGGGAGCTGTTTTTT.

The chain uses TRBV5-4 and TRBJ2-2, with 7 bases lining up with TRBD1. CDR1 SGHNT and CDR2 YYREEE come from the germline V gene (reference sequence). Unmatched junction bases numbered 5, after V lost 7 bases and J lost 5 bases. This CDR3 is built from 13 residues. CDR3 sequence reads: CASRDRLTGELFF. The CDR3 region has the DNA TGTGCCAGCCGGGACAGACTGACCGGGGAGCTGTTTTTT.

A note on this clone: The DNA is left out, because the CDR3 cannot be placed on it with certainty; the CDR3 is given as TCRdb lists it. V gene TRBV5-5 combines with J gene TRBJ1-4; the D call of TRBD1 is as the table states it, not checked on the DNA. The CDR3 length is 16 residues, termini included. The germline V gene encodes CDR1 SGHKS and CDR2 YYEKEE (reference sequence). CDR3: CASILAGTPVDEKLFF.

The chain joins TRBV2 to TRBJ2-7; maybe TRBD1 (6 bases). The CDR3 totals 13 residues. CDR1 and CDR2 from the germline V gene are SNHLY and FYNNEI. Trimming took off 4 bases at V and 7 bases at J, with 14 bases between the two ends. CDR3 region: CASSARQVVEQYF. DNA of the CDR3: TGTGCCAGCAGTGCCCGACAGGTGGTAGAGCAGTACTTC.

The chain combines TRBV7-8 with TRBJ1-2, with D maybe TRBD1 (5 bases). V was pared by 8 bases and J by 4 bases, with 23 bases between. Germline CDR1 reads SGHVS; CDR2 reads FQNEAQ. This CDR3 contains 16 residues. The CDR3 is CASGRTIGGLGYGYTF. The CDR3 nucleotides read TGTGCCAGCGGTCGGACAATCGGTGGCCTGGGCTATGGCTACACCTTC.

This chain joins TRBV6-1 and TRBJ2-1; 7 bases line up with TRBD1. The V gene's germline CDR1 is MNHNS and CDR2 SASEGT. The CDR3 runs 14 residues. With V trimmed by 5 bases and J by 9 bases, 10 bases remained unmatched. As DNA, the CDR3 is TGTGCCAGCAGTTTCACACAGGGGAAGAGTGAGCAGTTCTTC. This translates into CASSFTQGKSEQFF.

This chain links TRBV4-3 with TRBJ1-4, with D hard to call. The CDR3 is 13 amino acids. Germline assignment: CDR1 LGHNA and CDR2 YSLEER. Trimming left V 0 bases short and J 10 bases short, with 9 bases between. For the CDR3, the DNA is TGCGCCAGCAGCCAAGAAATAGAGTTAAAACTGTTTTTT. Residues: CASSQEIELKLFF.

The chain has TRBV9 and TRBJ2-7; the match to TRBD2 covers 7 bases. The germline V gene encodes CDR1 SGDLS and CDR2 YYNGEE. The CDR3 contains 15 residues. V lost 1 base, J lost 2 bases, and 6 bases stayed unmatched. CDR3 sequence (DNA): TGTGCCAGCAGCGTACAGGCGGCGGGGGCCTACGAGCAGTACTTC. Its translation is CASSVQAAGAYEQYF.

This chain uses TRBV7-3 with TRBJ2-1; D is uncertain. Per the germline V gene, CDR1 is SGHTA and CDR2 is FQGTGA. The CDR3 contains 14 residues. The V end lost 1 base, the J end lost 7 bases, and 11 bases lay between the germline ends. The CDR3 nucleotides are TGTGCCAGCAGCTTAATGGTGGGCCCGAATGAGCAGTTCTTC. Protein: CASSLMVGPNEQFF.

The V and J genes are TRBV5-4 and TRBJ2-7, with 7 bases matching TRBD1. J gave up 0 bases and V 4 bases, and 13 bases lay outside the gene matches. The germline gives CDR1 SGHNT, CDR2 YYREEE (reference sequence). The CDR3 runs 17 residues. This CDR3 is CASSGLPGQMSSYEQYF. CDR3 DNA: TGTGCCAGCAGCGGACTTCCGGGACAGATGAGCTCCTACGAGCAGTACTTC.

This clone was detected only a few times. V gene TRBV9 combines with J gene TRBJ2-3, with 11 bases lining up with TRBD2. V gave up 0 bases and J gave up 4 bases; unmatched junction bases: 4. The CDR3 has 16 residues. Germline V gene data show CDR1 as SGDLS and CDR2 as YYNGEE. In DNA, the CDR3 is TGTGCCAGCAGCGTAGCGACTAGCGGGACATCAGATACGCAGTATTTT. It encodes CASSVATSGTSDTQYF.

In the case of this clone: One end of the junction fails to match germline, which may point to a read error. CDR3 coding DNA: TGTTCCAGCAGCTTCGGTCCGGAGTCCTACAATGAGCAGTTCTTC. Amino acid sequence: CSSSFGPESYNEQFF. The chain joins TRBV7-9 to TRBJ2-1; D uncertain. Germline V gene sequence: CDR1 SEHNR, CDR2 FQNEAQ (reference sequence). The CDR3 is made up of 15 amino acids.

The chain joins TRBV6-5 to TRBJ1-2; 7 nucleotides agree with TRBD1. Germline CDR1 MNHEY, CDR2 SVGAGI. V lost 0 bases, J lost 0 bases, and 4 bases stayed unmatched. This CDR3 is 16 amino acids long. The chain's CDR3 is CASSYSGQSANYGYTF. CDR3 bases: TGTGCCAGCAGTTACTCGGGACAGTCAGCTAACTATGGCTACACCTTC.

The rearrangement links TRBV5-1 to TRBJ1-2; a possible D gene is TRBD1 (5 bases). The V and J ends lost 5 bases and 1 base respectively, with 18 bases between them. In germline, CDR1 is SGHRS, CDR2 YFSETQ. The CDR3 is 16 amino acids. The CDR3: CASRVLQANFNYGYTF. The CDR3 DNA is TGCGCCAGCAGGGTCTTACAGGCCAATTTTAACTATGGCTACACCTTC.

The chain links TRBV6-4 to TRBJ2-7; 7 bases match TRBD1. Germline CDR1 MRHNA, CDR2 SNTAGT. The CDR3 covers 14 residues. Unmatched junction bases numbered 11, after V lost 8 bases and J lost 4 bases. CDR3 residues: CASGARGMRYEQYF. The CDR3 nucleotides are TGTGCCAGCGGAGCCAGGGGGATGAGGTACGAGCAGTACTTC.

V and J are TRBV21-1 and TRBJ2-1; the D call in the table, TRBD1, was not verified against the DNA. TRBV21-1 is noted as a pseudogene. The CDR3 extends over 14 amino acids. CDR3 nucleotides: TGTGCCAGCAGCAAACCGGACAGGGAGGAAGAGCAGTTCTTC. It translates to CASSKPDREEEQFF.

The rearrangement uses TRBV11-2 and TRBJ2-1, with 8 bases fitting TRBD2. Per the germline V gene, CDR1 is SGHAT and CDR2 is FQNNGV. Trimming cost V 5 bases and J 2 bases; bases outside gene matches: 11. The CDR3 loop spans 17 amino acids. This CDR3 is CASSGIGTSETYNEQFF. DNA of the CDR3: TGTGCCAGCAGCGGCATAGGGACTAGTGAAACCTACAATGAGCAGTTCTTC.